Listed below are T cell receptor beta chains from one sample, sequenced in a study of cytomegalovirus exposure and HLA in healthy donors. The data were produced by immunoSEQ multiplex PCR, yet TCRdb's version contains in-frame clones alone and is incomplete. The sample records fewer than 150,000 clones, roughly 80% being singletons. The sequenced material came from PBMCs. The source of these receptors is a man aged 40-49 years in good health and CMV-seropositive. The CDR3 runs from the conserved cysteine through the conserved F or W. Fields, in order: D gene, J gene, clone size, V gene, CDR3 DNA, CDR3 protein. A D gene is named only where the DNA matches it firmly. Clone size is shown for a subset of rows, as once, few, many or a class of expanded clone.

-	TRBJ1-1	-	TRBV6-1	TGTGCCAGCATTGAGTGGAGTTCAAGCACGGAAGCTTTCTTT	CASIEWSSSTEAFF
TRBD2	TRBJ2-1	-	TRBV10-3	TGTGCCATCAACAGCCTAGCGGGGAACAATGAGCAGTTCTTC	CAINSLAGNNEQFF
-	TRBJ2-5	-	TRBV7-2	TGTGCCAGCAGCTTAGAGGGGGTAGTAAAGACCCAGTACTTC	CASSLEGVVKTQYF
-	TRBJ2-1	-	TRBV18	TGTGCCAGCTCACCCCTGGCGGGAACCTACAATGAGCAGTTCTTC	CASSPLAGTYNEQFF
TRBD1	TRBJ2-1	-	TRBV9	TGTGCCAGCAGCTCCCGGACAGGGCCGAACTCCTACAATGAGCAGTTCTTC	CASSSRTGPNSYNEQFF
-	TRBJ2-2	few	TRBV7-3	TGTGCCAGCAGCCCGGTCGGAGAGTACGCCGGGGAGCTGTTTTTT	CASSPVGEYAGELFF
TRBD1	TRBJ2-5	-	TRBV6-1	TGTGCCAGCACAGAGGCAGGGGGCTGGGAGCAGTACTTC	CASTEAGGWEQYF
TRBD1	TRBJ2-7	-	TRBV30	TGTGCCTGGAGTAGGGGGACAGGGTTTAACGAGCAGTACTTC	CAWSRGTGFNEQYF
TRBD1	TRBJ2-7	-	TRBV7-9	TGTGCCAGCAGGGACAGGGAGCTTGAGGAGCAGTACTTC	CASRDRELEEQYF
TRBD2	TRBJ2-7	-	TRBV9	TGTGCCAGCAGCCCCCGGGGGGGCGAGCAGTACTTC	CASSPRGGEQYF
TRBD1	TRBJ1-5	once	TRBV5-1	TGCGCCAGCAGCTTGGGCCCCAACAGGGGCGATCAGCCCCAGCATTTT	CASSLGPNRGDQPQHF
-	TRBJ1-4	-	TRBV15	TGTGCCACCAGCAGAGTCGGCGGAGGCGAAAAACTGTTTTTT	CATSRVGGGEKLFF
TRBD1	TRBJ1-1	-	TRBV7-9	TGTGCCAGCAGAGGACAGGGGGCAGCTGAAGCTTTCTTT	CASRGQGAAEAFF
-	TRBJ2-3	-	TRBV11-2	TGTGCCAGCAGCACGAGGATGGGGGGTACGCAGTATTTT	CASSTRMGGTQYF
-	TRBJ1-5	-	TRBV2	TGTGCCAGCACTTTAGATAGCAATCAGCCCCAGCATTTT	CASTLDSNQPQHF
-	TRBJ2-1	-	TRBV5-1	TGCGCCAGCAGCTTACAGGGTCGAGATGAGCAGTTCTTC	CASSLQGRDEQFF
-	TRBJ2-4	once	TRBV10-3	TGTGCCATCAAGCCCCACGATGGGGAAGGGAGCGCCAAAAACATTCAGTACTTC	CAIKPHDGEGSAKNIQYF
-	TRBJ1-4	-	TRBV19	TGTGCCAGTAGTATAGATACGGCGGGCTCTGAGGATGAAAAACTGTTTTTT	CASSIDTAGSEDEKLFF
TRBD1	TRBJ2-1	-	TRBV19	TGTGCCAGTAGTCGGGCCAGGGGGCTGAACAATGAGCAGTTCTTC	CASSRARGLNNEQFF
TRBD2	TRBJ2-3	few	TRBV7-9	TGTGCCAGCACCCTAGCGGGGGGGCCACCAGATACGCAGTATTTT	CASTLAGGPPDTQYF
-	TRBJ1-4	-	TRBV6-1	TGTGCCAGCAGTCCCCCCTTGGCGGGGGTTGTTGAACTGTTTTTT	CASSPPLAGVVELFF
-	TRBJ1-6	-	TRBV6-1	TGTGCCAGCGGTGAGTGGACAGTTAATTCACCCCTCCACTTT	CASGEWTVNSPLHF
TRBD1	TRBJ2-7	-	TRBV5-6	TGTGCCAGCAGCCTGACAGGGAATACCTACGAGCAGTACTTC	CASSLTGNTYEQYF
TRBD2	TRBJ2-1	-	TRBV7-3	TGTGCCAGCAGCCTAGCGGAGTACAATGAGCAGTTCTTC	CASSLAEYNEQFF
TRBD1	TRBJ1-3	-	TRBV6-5	TGTGCCAGCGGACAGGGTTTCTCTGGAAACACCATATATTTT	CASGQGFSGNTIYF
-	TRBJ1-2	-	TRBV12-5	TGTGCTAGTGGTTTGGTCTGGGAGTGGGGCTACACCTTC	CASGLVWEWGYTF
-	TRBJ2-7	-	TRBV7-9	TGTGCCAGCACCCAAGAACGGCAGGGGTCCTACGAGCAGTACTTC	CASTQERQGSYEQYF
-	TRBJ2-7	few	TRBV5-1	TGCGCCAGCAGCCTTGACGTCGGGGGACCTAACGAGCAGTACTTC	CASSLDVGGPNEQYF
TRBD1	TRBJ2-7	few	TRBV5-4	TGTGCCAGCAGCAACCGGGACAGGGCGCGGGAGCAGTACTTC	CASSNRDRAREQYF
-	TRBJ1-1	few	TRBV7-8	TGTGCCAGCAGCTTAGGGATGGCAGGGAAGATGGCTGAAGCTTTCTTT	CASSLGMAGKMAEAFF
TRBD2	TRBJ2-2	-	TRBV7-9	TGTGCCAGCACCGGACTAGCGGGTTCAACCGGGGAGCTGTTTTTT	CASTGLAGSTGELFF
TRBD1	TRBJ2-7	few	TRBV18	TGTGCCAGCTCACCGGGACAGGGCGACTACGAGCAGTACTTC	CASSPGQGDYEQYF